Relative to its sample, the clone carrying this TCR beta chain is medium-sized. These data belong to a study of early T cells in non-severe SARS-CoV-2 infection. Trimming removed 4 bases from V and 7 bases from J, with 18 bases in between. Germline-derived CDR1 and CDR2 are SGHRS and YFSETQ. The CDR3 totals 15 residues. TCRdb passed the 5' RACE reads through MiXCR, listing each CDR3 protein once. Counted here are some 19,000 distinct CDR3 sequences, about 4.2% occurring once; the ten biggest clones make up approximately 6.6%. Source material: whole blood. This rearrangement joins TRBV5-1 to TRBJ2-1; perhaps TRBD2 as D (5 bases). The source is an adult who was a healthcare worker with PCR-confirmed SARS-CoV-2 infection or an uninfected control (not recorded which). CDR3 amino acids: CASSVRGSFGNEQFF. The CDR3, as DNA: TGCGCCAGCAGCGTACGGGGTTCGTTCGGGAATGAGCAGTTCTTC.